This TCR beta chain was identified during a study of blood T cell repertoires in COVID-19. Study overall: Acute and convalescent COVID-19 samples came from the United States, Italy and Spain.

Original methodology: Researchers report that nucleated cell counts were estimated from reference gene primer amplification. Profiled with immunoSEQ multiplex PCR; TCRdb holds only in-frame clones, not every one. Clonal size and the V and J genes are those of that table, whereas D and trimming came from the DNA. The table includes over 90,000 clones, 87% detected once. Germline lookup yields CDR1 SGHTA and CDR2 FQGNSA. V shed 5 bases and J 4 bases; nucleotides not matched to a gene: 12. The CDR3 contains 16 residues. Input material: peripheral blood. The chain couples TRBV7-2 to TRBJ2-7; 9 positions agree with TRBD1. The origin of this receptor is a man aged 50 or older in a cohort sampled during active COVID-19. The CDR3 spells CASSAVGQGRKYEQYF. For the CDR3, the DNA is TGTGCCAGCAGCGCCGTAGGACAGGGGCGTAAATACGAGCAGTACTTC.